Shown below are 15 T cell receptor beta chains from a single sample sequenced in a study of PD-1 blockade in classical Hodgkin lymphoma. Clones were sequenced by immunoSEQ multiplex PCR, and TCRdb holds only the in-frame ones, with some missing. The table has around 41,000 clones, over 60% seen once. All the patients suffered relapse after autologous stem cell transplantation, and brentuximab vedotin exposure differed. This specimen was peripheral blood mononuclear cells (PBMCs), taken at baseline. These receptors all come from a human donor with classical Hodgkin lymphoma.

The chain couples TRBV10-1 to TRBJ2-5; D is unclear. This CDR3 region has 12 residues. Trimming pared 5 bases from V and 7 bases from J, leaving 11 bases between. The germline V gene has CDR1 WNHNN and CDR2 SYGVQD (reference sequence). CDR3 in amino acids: CASSWHNGTQYF. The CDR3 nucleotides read TGCGCCAGCAGTTGGCACAATGGGACCCAGTACTTC.

In DNA, the CDR3 is TGTGCCAGCAGCCGACAGGTGGTAGGTTTCTCCTACGAGCAGTACTTC. This sequence encodes CASSRQVVGFSYEQYF. This chain uses TRBV2 with TRBJ2-7; perhaps TRBD1 as D (6 bases). The CDR3 has 16 amino acids. The V end lost 6 bases, the J end lost 0 bases, and 18 bases lay between the germline ends. CDR1 and CDR2 (germline): SNHLY, FYNNEI.

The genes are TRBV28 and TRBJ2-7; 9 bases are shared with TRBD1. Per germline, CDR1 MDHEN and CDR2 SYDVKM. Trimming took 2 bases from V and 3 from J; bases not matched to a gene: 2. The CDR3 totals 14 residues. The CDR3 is CASSLGTGIYEQYF. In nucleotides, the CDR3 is TGTGCCAGCAGTTTAGGGACAGGGATCTACGAGCAGTACTTC.

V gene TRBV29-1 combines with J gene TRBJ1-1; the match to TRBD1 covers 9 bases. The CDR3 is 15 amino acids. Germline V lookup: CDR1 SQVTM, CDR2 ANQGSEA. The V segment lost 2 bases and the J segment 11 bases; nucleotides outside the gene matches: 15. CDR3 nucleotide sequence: TGCAGCGTTGAACTATTCGGGCGACAGGGGGATTACGCTTTCTTT. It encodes CSVELFGRQGDYAFF.

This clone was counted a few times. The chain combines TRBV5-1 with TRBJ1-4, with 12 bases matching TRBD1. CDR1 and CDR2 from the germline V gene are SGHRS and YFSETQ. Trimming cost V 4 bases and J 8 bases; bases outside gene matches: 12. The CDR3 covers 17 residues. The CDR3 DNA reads TGCGCCAGCAGCCAAACCGGGACAGGGGGCGCTTGGGAAAAACTGTTTTTT. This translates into CASSQTGTGGAWEKLFF.

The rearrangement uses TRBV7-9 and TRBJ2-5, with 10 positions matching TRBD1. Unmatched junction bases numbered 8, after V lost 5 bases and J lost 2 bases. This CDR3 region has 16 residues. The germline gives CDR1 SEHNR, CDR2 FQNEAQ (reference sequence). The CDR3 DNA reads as TGTGCCAGCAGCCCCACACCGGGACAGGGGCAAGAGACCCAGTACTTC. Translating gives CASSPTPGQGQETQYF.

CDR3 bases: TGCGCCAGCAGCCAGGCCCGGAACAATGAGCAGTTCTTC. This translates into CASSQARNNEQFF. The rearrangement uses TRBV4-3 and TRBJ2-1; no reliable D call. Germline V gene sequence: CDR1 LGHNA, CDR2 YSLEER. V was cut by 3 bases and J by 5 bases, with 8 bases left in between. This CDR3 region has 13 residues.

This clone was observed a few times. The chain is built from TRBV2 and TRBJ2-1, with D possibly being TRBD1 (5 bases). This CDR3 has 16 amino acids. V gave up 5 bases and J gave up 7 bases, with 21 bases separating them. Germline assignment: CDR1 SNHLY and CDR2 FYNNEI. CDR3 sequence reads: CASSLSLGQVANEQFF. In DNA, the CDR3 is TGTGCCAGCAGTCTATCACTGGGGCAGGTAGCAAATGAGCAGTTCTTC.

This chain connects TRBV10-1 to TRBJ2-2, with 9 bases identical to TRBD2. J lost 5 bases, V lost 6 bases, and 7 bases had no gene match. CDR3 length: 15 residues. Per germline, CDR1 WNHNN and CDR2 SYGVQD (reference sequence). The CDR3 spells CASSLLAGSTGELFF. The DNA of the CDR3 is TGCGCCAGCAGCCTCCTAGCGGGATCGACCGGGGAGCTGTTTTTT.

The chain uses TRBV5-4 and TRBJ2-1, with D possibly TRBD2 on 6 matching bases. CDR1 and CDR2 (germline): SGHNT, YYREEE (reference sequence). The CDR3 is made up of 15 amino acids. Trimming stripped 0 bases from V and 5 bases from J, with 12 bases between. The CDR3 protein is CASSLARRGHNEQFF. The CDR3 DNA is TGTGCCAGCAGCTTGGCTCGGCGGGGTCACAATGAGCAGTTCTTC. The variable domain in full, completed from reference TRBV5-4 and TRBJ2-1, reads ETGVTQSPTHLIKTRGQQVTLRCSSQSGHNTVSWYQQALGQGPQFIFQYYREEENGRGNFPPRFSGLQFPNYSSELNVNALELDDSALYLCASSLARRGHNEQFFGPGTRLTVL.

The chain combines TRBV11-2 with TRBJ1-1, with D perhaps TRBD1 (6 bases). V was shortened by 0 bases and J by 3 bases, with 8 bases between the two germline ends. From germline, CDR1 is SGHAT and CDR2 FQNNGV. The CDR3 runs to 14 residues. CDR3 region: CASSLDQGHTEAFF. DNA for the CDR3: TGTGCCAGCAGCTTAGACCAGGGGCACACTGAAGCTTTCTTT.

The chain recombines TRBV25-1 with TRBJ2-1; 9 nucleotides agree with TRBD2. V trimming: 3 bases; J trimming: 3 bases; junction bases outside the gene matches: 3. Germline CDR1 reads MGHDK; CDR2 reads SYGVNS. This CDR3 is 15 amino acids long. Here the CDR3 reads CASSDWTSDYNEQFF. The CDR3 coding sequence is TGTGCCAGCAGTGATTGGACTAGCGACTACAATGAGCAGTTCTTC.

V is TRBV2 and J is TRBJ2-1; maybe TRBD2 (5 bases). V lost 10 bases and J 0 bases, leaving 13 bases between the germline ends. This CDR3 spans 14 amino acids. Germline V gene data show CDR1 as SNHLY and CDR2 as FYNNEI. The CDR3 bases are TGTGCCATCGATAGCGCATACTCCTACAATGAGCAGTTCTTC. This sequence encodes CAIDSAYSYNEQFF.

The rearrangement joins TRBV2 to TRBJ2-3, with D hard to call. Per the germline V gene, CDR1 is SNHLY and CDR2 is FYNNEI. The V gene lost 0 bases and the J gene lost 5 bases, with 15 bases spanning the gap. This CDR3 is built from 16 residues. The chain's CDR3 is CASSEAGIRSGDTQYF. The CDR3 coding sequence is TGTGCCAGCAGTGAAGCAGGGATACGCTCAGGAGATACGCAGTATTTT.

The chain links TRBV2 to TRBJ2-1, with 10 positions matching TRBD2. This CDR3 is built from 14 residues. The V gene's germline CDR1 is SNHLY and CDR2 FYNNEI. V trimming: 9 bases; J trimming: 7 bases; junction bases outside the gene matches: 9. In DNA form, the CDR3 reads TGTGCCAGTGCTAGCGGGAGTTTTACTAATGAGCAGTTCTTC. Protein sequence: CASASGSFTNEQFF.